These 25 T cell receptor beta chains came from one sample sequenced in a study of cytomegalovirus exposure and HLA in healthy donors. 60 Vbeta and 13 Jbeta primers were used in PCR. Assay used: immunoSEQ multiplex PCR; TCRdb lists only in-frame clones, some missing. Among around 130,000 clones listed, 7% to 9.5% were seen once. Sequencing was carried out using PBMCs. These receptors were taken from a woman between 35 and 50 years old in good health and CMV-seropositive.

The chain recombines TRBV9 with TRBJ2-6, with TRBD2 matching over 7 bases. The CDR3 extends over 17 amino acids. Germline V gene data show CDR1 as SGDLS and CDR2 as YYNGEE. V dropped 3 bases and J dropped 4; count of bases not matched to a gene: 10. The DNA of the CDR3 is TGTGCCAGCAGCGCCCCCCAAGGGGAGGGCGGGGCCAACGTCCTGACTTTC. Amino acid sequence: CASSAPQGEGGANVLTF.

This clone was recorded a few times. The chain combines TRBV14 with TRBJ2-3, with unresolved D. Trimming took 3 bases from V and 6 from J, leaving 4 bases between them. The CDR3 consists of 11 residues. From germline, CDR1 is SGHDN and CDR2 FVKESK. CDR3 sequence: CASSHLDTQYF. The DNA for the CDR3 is TGTGCCAGCAGCCATCTCGATACGCAGTATTTT.

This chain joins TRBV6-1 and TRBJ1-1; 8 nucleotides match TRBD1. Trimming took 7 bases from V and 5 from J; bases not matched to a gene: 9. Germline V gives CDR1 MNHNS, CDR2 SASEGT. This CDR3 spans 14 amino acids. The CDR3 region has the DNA TGTGCCAGCAATCCCAGGACAGGGAAGACTGAAGCTTTCTTT. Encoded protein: CASNPRTGKTEAFF.

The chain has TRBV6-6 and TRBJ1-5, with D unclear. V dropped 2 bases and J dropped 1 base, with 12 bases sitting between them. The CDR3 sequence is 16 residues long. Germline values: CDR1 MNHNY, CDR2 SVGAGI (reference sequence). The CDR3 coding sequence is TGTGCCAGCAGTTACATGGCGACAAGGAGCAATCAGCCCCAGCATTTT. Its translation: CASSYMATRSNQPQHF.

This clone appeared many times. This CDR3 is CASSPRTANTGELFF. CDR3 DNA sequence: TGTGCCAGCTCACCAAGGACAGCAAACACCGGGGAGCTGTTTTTT. The chain couples TRBV18 to TRBJ2-2; TRBD1 is a possible D gene (6 bases). Germline loops: CDR1 KGHSH, CDR2 LQKENI. The CDR3 runs 15 residues. The ends were cut back, 2 bases at V and 2 bases at J, with 9 bases in the middle. The variable domain in full, with the rest retrieved from reference TRBV18 and TRBJ2-2, is NAGVMQNPRHLVRRRGQEARLRCSPMKGHSHVYWYRQLPEEGLKFMVYLQKENIIDESGMPKERFSAEFPKEGPSILRIQQVVRGDSAAYFCASSPRTANTGELFFGEGSRLTVL.

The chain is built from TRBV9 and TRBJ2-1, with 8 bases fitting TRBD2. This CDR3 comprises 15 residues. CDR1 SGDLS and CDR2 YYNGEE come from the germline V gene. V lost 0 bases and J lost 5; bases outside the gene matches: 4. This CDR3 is CASSVAAGVNNEQFF. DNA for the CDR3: TGTGCCAGCAGCGTAGCAGCGGGGGTGAACAATGAGCAGTTCTTC.

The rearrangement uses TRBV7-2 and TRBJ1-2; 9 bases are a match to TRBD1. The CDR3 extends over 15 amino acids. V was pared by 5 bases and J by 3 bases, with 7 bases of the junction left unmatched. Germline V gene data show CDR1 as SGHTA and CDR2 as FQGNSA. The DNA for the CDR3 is TGTGCCAGCAGCCGAACAGGGGGCGCCGACTATGGCTACACCTTC. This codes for CASSRTGGADYGYTF.

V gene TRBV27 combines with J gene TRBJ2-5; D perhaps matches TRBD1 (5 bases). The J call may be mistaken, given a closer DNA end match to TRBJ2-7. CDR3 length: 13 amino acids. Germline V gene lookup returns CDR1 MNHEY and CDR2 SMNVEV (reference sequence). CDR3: CASSLTARYEQYF. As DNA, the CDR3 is TGTGCCAGCAGTTTGACAGCGAGATACGAGCAGTACTTC.

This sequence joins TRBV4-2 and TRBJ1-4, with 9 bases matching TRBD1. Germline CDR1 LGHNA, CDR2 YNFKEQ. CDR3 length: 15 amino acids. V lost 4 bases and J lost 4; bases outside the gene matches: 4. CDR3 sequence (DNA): TGTGCCAGCAGCCTCGGACAGGGGAGTAATGAAAAACTGTTTTTT. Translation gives CASSLGQGSNEKLFF.

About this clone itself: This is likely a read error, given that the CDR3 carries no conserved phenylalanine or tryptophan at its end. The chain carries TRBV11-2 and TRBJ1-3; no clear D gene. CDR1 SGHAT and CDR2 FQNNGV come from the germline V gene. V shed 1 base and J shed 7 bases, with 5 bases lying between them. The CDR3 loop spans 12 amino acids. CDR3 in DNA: TGTGCCAGCAGCTTAGGAGGGAACACCATATATGTT. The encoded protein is CASSLGGNTIYV.

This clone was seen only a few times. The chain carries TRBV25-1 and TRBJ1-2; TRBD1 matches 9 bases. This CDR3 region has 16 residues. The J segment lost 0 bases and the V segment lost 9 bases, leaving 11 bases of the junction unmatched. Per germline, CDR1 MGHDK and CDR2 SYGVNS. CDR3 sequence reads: CASNRGGQGPNYGYTF. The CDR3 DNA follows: TGTGCCAGTAATCGAGGGGGACAGGGCCCTAACTATGGCTACACCTTC.

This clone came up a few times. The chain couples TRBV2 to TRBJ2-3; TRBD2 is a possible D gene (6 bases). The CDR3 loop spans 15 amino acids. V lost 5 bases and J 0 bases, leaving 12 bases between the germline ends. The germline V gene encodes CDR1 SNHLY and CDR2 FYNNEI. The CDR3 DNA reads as TGTGCCAGCAGTCAAGGAGGGCTAAGCACAGATACGCAGTATTTT. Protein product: CASSQGGLSTDTQYF.

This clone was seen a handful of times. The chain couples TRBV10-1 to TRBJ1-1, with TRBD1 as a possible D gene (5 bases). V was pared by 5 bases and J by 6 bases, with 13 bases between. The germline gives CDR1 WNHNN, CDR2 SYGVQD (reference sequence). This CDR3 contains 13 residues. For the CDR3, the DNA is TGCGCCAGCAGTCCTACGCGGGGGGCTGAAGCTTTCTTT. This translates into CASSPTRGAEAFF.

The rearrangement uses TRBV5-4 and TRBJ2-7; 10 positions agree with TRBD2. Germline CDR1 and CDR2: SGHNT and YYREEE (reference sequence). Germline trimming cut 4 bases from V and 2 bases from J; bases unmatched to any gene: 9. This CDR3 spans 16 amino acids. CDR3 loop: CASSLGRAGGTYEQYF. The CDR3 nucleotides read TGTGCCAGCAGCCTAGGTCGAGCGGGGGGGACCTACGAGCAGTACTTC. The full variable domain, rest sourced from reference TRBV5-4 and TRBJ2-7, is ETGVTQSPTHLIKTRGQQVTLRCSSQSGHNTVSWYQQALGQGPQFIFQYYREEENGRGNFPPRFSGLQFPNYSSELNVNALELDDSALYLCASSLGRAGGTYEQYFGPGTRLTVT.

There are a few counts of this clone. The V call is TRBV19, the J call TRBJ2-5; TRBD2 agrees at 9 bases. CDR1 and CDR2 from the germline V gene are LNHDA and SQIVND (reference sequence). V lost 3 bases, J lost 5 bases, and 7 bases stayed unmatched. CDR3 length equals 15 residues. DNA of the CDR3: TGTGCCAGTAGTATCGGAGTAGCGGGGGAGGAGACCCAGTACTTC. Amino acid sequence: CASSIGVAGEETQYF.

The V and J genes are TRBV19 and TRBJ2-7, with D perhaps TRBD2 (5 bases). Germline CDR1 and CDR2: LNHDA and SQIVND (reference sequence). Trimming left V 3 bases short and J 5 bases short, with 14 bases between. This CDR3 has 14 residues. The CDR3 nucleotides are TGTGCCAGTAGTATTTTAGAGGGATCCAACGAGCAGTACTTC. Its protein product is CASSILEGSNEQYF.

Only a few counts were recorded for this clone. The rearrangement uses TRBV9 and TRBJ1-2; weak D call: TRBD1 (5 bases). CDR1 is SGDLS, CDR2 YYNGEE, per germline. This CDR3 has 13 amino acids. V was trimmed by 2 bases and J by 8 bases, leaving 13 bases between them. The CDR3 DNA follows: TGTGCCAGCAGCGTTCAGGGTGTGGGGGGCTACACCTTC. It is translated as CASSVQGVGGYTF.

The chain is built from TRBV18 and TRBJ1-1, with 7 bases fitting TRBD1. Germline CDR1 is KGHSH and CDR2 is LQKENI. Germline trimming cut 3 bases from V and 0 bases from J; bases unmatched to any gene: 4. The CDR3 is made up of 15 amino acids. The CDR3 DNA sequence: TGTGCCAGCTCACCTCGGACAGGAATGAACACTGAAGCTTTCTTT. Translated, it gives CASSPRTGMNTEAFF.

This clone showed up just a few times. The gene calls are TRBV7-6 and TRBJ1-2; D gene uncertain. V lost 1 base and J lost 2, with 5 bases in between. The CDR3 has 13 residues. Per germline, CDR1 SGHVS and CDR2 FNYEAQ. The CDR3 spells CASSLDVNYGYTF. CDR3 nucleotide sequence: TGTGCCAGCAGCTTAGATGTAAACTATGGCTACACCTTC.

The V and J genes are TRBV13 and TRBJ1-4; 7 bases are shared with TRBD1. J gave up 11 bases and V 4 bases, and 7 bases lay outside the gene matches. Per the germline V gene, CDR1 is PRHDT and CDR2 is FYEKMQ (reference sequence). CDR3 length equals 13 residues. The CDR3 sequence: CASSSTGRRKLFF. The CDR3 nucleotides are TGTGCCAGCAGCTCGACAGGGCGCCGGAAACTGTTTTTT.

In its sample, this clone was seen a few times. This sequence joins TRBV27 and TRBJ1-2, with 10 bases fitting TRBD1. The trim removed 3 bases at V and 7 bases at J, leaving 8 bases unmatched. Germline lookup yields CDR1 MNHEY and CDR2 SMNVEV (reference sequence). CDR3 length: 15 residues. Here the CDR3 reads CASSFRRQGAGGYTF. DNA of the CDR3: TGTGCCAGCAGTTTCCGCCGACAGGGGGCGGGTGGCTACACCTTC.

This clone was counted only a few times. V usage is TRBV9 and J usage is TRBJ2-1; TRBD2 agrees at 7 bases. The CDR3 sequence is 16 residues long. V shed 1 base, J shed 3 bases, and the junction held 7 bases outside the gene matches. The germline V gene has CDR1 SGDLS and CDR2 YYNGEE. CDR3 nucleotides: TGTGCCAGCAGCGTACATGGCGGGGGAGGCTACAATGAGCAGTTCTTC. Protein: CASSVHGGGGYNEQFF.

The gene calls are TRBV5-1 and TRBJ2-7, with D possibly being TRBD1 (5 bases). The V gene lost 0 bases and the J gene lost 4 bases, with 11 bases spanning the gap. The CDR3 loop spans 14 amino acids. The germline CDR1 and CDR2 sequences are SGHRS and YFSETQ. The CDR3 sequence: CASSLGRVEYEQYF. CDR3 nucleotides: TGCGCCAGCAGCTTGGGCAGGGTGGAATACGAGCAGTACTTC.

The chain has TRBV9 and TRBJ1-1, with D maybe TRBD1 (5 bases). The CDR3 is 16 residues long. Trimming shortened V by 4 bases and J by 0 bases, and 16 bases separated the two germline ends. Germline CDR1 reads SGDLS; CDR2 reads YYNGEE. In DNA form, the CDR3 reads TGTGCCAGCAGCATGCCCCGTGGAGGGGTGAACACTGAAGCTTTCTTT. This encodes CASSMPRGGVNTEAFF.

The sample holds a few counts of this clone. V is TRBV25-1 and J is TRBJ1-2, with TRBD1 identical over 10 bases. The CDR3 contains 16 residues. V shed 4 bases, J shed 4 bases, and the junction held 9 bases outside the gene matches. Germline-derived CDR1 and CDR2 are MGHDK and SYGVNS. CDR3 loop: CASSVGTGAVSYGYTF. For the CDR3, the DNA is TGTGCCAGCAGTGTGGGGACAGGGGCCGTCTCCTATGGCTACACCTTC.